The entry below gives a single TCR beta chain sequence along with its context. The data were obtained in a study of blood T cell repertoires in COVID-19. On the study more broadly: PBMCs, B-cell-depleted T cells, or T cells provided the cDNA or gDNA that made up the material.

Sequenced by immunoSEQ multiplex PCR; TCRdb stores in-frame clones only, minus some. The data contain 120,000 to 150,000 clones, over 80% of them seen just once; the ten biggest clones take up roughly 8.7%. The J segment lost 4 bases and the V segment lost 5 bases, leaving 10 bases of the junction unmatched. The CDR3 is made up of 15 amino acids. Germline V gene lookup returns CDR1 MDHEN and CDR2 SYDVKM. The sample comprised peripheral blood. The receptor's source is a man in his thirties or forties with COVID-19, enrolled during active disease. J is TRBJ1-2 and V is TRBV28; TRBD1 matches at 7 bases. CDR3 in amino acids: CASSPWDREIYGYTF. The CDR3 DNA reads TGTGCCAGCAGTCCTTGGGACAGAGAAATCTATGGCTACACCTTC.